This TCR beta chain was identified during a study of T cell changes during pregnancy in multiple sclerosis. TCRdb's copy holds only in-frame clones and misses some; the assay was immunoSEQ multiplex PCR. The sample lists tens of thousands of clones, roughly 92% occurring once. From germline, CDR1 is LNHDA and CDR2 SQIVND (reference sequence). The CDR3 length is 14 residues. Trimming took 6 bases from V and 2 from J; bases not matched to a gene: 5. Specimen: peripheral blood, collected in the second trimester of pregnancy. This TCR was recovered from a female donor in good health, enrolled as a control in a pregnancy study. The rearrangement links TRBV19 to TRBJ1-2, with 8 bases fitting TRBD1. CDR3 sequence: CASRTGEGNYGYTF. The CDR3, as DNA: TGTGCCAGTAGGACAGGGGAAGGGAACTATGGCTACACCTTC.